One and the same sample provided the 32 T cell receptor beta chains below, sequenced in a study of blood T cell repertoires in COVID-19. Produced via immunoSEQ multiplex PCR; TCRdb's table is partial and in-frame only. Of 200,000 to 250,000 clones in the sample, approximately 80% were seen once. Source material: peripheral blood. The receptors come from a woman older than 75 with COVID-19, enrolled during active disease.

The chain recombines TRBV24-1 with TRBJ2-1; TRBD1 matches 9 bases. This CDR3 contains 18 residues. Germline values: CDR1 KGHDR, CDR2 SFDVKD. The ends lost 5 bases at V and 1 base at J; junction bases unmatched: 11. The CDR3 is CATSASYPGQGSYNEQFF. The CDR3 DNA follows: TGTGCCACCAGTGCTTCTTATCCGGGACAGGGTTCCTACAATGAGCAGTTCTTC.

The chain joins TRBV6-1 to TRBJ1-5, with D maybe TRBD1 (5 bases). The CDR3 is made up of 14 amino acids. Germline CDR1 and CDR2: MNHNS and SASEGT. Trimming pared 3 bases from V and 2 bases from J, leaving 8 bases between. The CDR3 spells CASSDREGNQPQHF. CDR3 DNA sequence: TGTGCCAGCAGTGACAGGGAGGGCAATCAGCCCCAGCATTTT.

This clone is a singleton in its sample. V is TRBV28 and J is TRBJ1-2; TRBD1 aligns across 7 bases. Germline CDR1 MDHEN, CDR2 SYDVKM. This CDR3 contains 14 residues. J lost 4 bases, V lost 3 bases, and 5 bases had no gene match. CDR3 in DNA: TGTGCCAGCAGTTTGCCAGGGGGTGCCTATGGCTACACCTTC. The encoded protein is CASSLPGGAYGYTF.

The gene calls are TRBV2 and TRBJ1-1; TRBD1 might be the D (6 bases). The CDR3 is 12 residues long. With 5 bases removed from V and 7 bases from J, the gap between germline ends came to 11 bases. Germline V CDR1 and CDR2: SNHLY, FYNNEI. CDR3 coding DNA: TGTGCCAGCAGTTATGGACAGCATGAAGCTTTCTTT. It is translated as CASSYGQHEAFF.

The chain carries TRBV28 and TRBJ2-2; the D gene is possibly TRBD2 (6 bases). Germline V gene lookup returns CDR1 MDHEN and CDR2 SYDVKM. Trimming took 6 bases from V and 3 from J, leaving 14 bases between them. The CDR3 consists of 15 residues. CDR3 nucleotide sequence: TGTGCCAGCAGGACCGGGAGTGTTGACACCGGGGAGCTGTTTTTT. Translating it yields CASRTGSVDTGELFF.

This clone was seen repeatedly, ten times or more. This chain joins TRBV20-1 and TRBJ2-2, with 8 bases lining up with TRBD1. The CDR3 sequence is 14 residues long. V shed 6 bases and J 7 bases; nucleotides not matched to a gene: 10. CDR1 and CDR2 (germline): DFQATT, SNEGSKA (reference sequence). In DNA form, the CDR3 reads TGCAGTGCAAGTCGGACAGGGTCCCTCGGGGAGCTGTTTTTT. Encoded protein: CSASRTGSLGELFF.

This chain connects TRBV5-4 to TRBJ1-1; TRBD1 is a possible D gene (5 bases). CDR1 is SGHNT, CDR2 YYREEE, per germline (reference sequence). The CDR3 sequence is 13 residues long. The V and J ends lost 2 bases and 2 bases respectively, with 7 bases between them. CDR3 region: CASSFDRNTEAFF. DNA for the CDR3: TGTGCCAGCAGCTTCGACAGAAACACTGAAGCTTTCTTT.

V and J are TRBV7-3 and TRBJ2-5, with 8 bases identical to TRBD2. Looked up from germline, CDR1 is SGHTA and CDR2 is FQGTGA. V shed 5 bases, J shed 0 bases, and the junction held 14 bases outside the gene matches. The CDR3 is 18 residues long. The CDR3 spells CASSLPGERGPYQETQYF. As DNA, the CDR3 is TGTGCCAGCAGCCTCCCGGGGGAGCGGGGGCCTTACCAAGAGACCCAGTACTTC.

V is TRBV6-4 and J is TRBJ1-1; 7 bases map to TRBD1. Germline assignment: CDR1 MRHNA and CDR2 SNTAGT. The CDR3 contains 11 residues. V shed 8 bases, J shed 3 bases, and the junction held 0 bases outside the gene matches. CDR3: CASGQDTEAFF. The CDR3 DNA reads as TGTGCCAGCGGACAGGACACTGAAGCTTTCTTT.

The chain links TRBV28 to TRBJ1-4, with TRBD1 as a possible D gene (6 bases). V was clipped by 3 bases and J by 7 bases, with 12 bases between them. CDR3 length equals 14 residues. The germline V gene has CDR1 MDHEN and CDR2 SYDVKM. The CDR3 is CASSFRGFVEKLFF. In nucleotides, the CDR3 is TGTGCCAGCAGTTTTAGGGGGTTTGTTGAAAAACTGTTTTTT.

The V call is TRBV18, the J call TRBJ1-4; tentative D call: TRBD1 (5 bases). V lost 5 bases, J lost 7 bases, and 14 bases lay in between. Germline CDR1 is KGHSH and CDR2 is LQKENI. This CDR3 has 14 residues. DNA for the CDR3: TGTGCCAGCTCAGCCACCCGGGGGGGTGAAAAACTGTTTTTT. Its translation: CASSATRGGEKLFF. Supplemented by reference TRBV18 and TRBJ1-4, the full variable domain reads NAGVMQNPRHLVRRRGQEARLRCSPMKGHSHVYWYRQLPEEGLKFMVYLQKENIIDESGMPKERFSAEFPKEGPSILRIQQVVRGDSAAYFCASSATRGGEKLFFGSGTQLSVL.

The chain is built from TRBV19 and TRBJ2-6; D is undetermined. CDR3 length equals 15 residues. Germline CDR1 LNHDA, CDR2 SQIVND (reference sequence). The V end lost 4 bases, the J end lost 2 bases, and 9 bases lay between the germline ends. The CDR3 protein is CASSTRHAGANVLTF. The CDR3 DNA is TGTGCCAGTAGTACCAGACATGCTGGGGCCAACGTCCTGACTTTC.

The chain is built from TRBV3-1 (or the pseudogene TRBV3-2) and TRBJ1-2; 10 bases line up with TRBD1. The germline V gene encodes CDR1 LGHDT and CDR2 YNNKEL (reference sequence). V lost 6 bases and J lost 6; bases outside the gene matches: 4. The CDR3 sequence is 13 residues long. Here the CDR3 reads CASSPGTGDGYTF. CDR3 sequence (DNA): TGTGCCAGCAGTCCCGGGACAGGGGATGGCTACACCTTC.

The J gene is TRBJ2-5, the V gene TRBV5-1, with TRBD2 matching 11 bases. Germline CDR1 and CDR2: SGHRS and YFSETQ. Germline trimming cut 0 bases from V and 2 bases from J; bases unmatched to any gene: 3. This CDR3 is 16 amino acids long. The CDR3 spells CASSLGPSGGQETQYF. CDR3 in DNA: TGCGCCAGCAGCTTGGGGCCTAGCGGGGGGCAAGAGACCCAGTACTTC.

This chain connects TRBV3-1 (or the pseudogene TRBV3-2) to TRBJ1-1; no definite D call. Germline V gene lookup returns CDR1 LGHDT and CDR2 YNNKEL (reference sequence). The CDR3 covers 15 residues. Trimming removed 0 bases at V and 5 bases at J, with 13 bases between. This CDR3 is CASSQELEWRTEAFF. The DNA of the CDR3 is TGTGCCAGCAGCCAAGAGTTGGAGTGGCGAACTGAAGCTTTCTTT.

The chain is built from TRBV7-2 and TRBJ1-3; 8 nucleotides align to TRBD1. V lost 2 bases and J lost 3; bases outside the gene matches: 6. The CDR3 spans 16 residues. In germline, CDR1 is SGHTA, CDR2 FQGNSA. CDR3 bases: TGTGCCAGCAGCTTAAGTCCAGGGGGCTTTGGAAACACCATATATTTT. Amino acid sequence: CASSLSPGGFGNTIYF.

This sequence joins TRBV7-9 and TRBJ1-1; D might be TRBD1 (6 bases). The CDR3 is 13 residues long. Looked up from germline, CDR1 is SEHNR and CDR2 is FQNEAQ (reference sequence). Between the trimmed V and J ends, which lost 2 bases and 7 bases, there was a span of 11 bases. The CDR3 sequence is CASSLQGLHEAFF. The DNA for the CDR3 is TGTGCCAGCAGCTTACAGGGGTTACATGAAGCTTTCTTT.

The rearrangement links TRBV6-5 to TRBJ1-2; 7 nucleotides align to TRBD1. Germline assignment: CDR1 MNHEY and CDR2 SVGAGI. The CDR3 extends over 14 amino acids. The V and J ends lost 6 bases and 0 bases, in that order; junction bases with no gene match: 4. The CDR3 protein is CASRWGQPNYGYTF. The CDR3 DNA sequence: TGTGCCAGCAGATGGGGACAGCCTAACTATGGCTACACCTTC.

The chain links TRBV5-1 to TRBJ2-7, with 13 positions matching TRBD2. The CDR3 extends over 15 amino acids. With 4 bases clipped from V and 3 bases from J, the junction kept 4 bases outside the gene matches. Germline V gives CDR1 SGHRS, CDR2 YFSETQ. In DNA form, the CDR3 reads TGCGCCAGCAGCATGGGACTAGCGGGGTTCTACGAGCAGTACTTC. Translating gives CASSMGLAGFYEQYF.

This chain joins TRBV6-1 and TRBJ1-5; D gene ambiguous. The V gene's germline CDR1 is MNHNS and CDR2 SASEGT. V was cut by 0 bases and J by 4 bases, with 7 bases left in between. The CDR3 spans 14 residues. In DNA, the CDR3 is TGTGCCAGCAGTGAAGCCCGGGTAAATCAGCCCCAGCATTTT. This sequence encodes CASSEARVNQPQHF.

This sequence joins TRBV19 and TRBJ2-2, with TRBD1 identical over 7 bases. V shed 4 bases and J 3 bases; nucleotides not matched to a gene: 5. Germline V gene lookup returns CDR1 LNHDA and CDR2 SQIVND (reference sequence). The CDR3 loop spans 15 amino acids. CDR3 DNA: TGTGCCAGTAGTAAACCGGGACAGCACACCGGGGAGCTGTTTTTT. Translation gives CASSKPGQHTGELFF.

The chain uses TRBV3-1 (or the pseudogene TRBV3-2) and TRBJ2-7, with no clear D. Trimming removed 1 base from V and 0 bases from J, with 10 bases in between. The CDR3 is made up of 15 amino acids. CDR1 LGHDT and CDR2 YNNKEL come from the germline V gene (reference sequence). The CDR3 reads CASSQVGSPSYEQYF. The CDR3 DNA follows: TGTGCCAGCAGCCAAGTAGGTAGCCCCTCCTACGAGCAGTACTTC.

This chain connects TRBV6-5 to TRBJ1-3; 11 bases map to TRBD1. V was pared by 6 bases and J by 4 bases, with 5 bases of the junction left unmatched. Looked up from germline, CDR1 is MNHEY and CDR2 is SVGAGI. CDR3 size: 15 residues. The CDR3 region has the DNA TGTGCCAGCAGCTCGGACAGGGGGCCGGGAAACACCATATATTTT. Amino acids: CASSSDRGPGNTIYF.

This chain connects TRBV5-6 to TRBJ1-2, with a possible D match to TRBD1 (6 bases). This CDR3 contains 18 residues. V lost 5 bases, J lost 3 bases, and 26 bases lay in between. Germline CDR1 and CDR2: SGHDT and YYEEEE. The CDR3 DNA follows: TGTGCCAGCAGTAATACCGTTGTGACAGGAGGAGAATACTATGGCTACACCTTC. Translation: CASSNTVVTGGEYYGYTF. Variable domain in full (rest from reference TRBV5-6 and TRBJ1-2): DAGVTQSPTHLIKTRGQQVTLRCSPKSGHDTVSWYQQALGQGPQFIFQYYEEEERQRGNFPDRFSGHQFPNYSSELNVNALLLGDSALYLCASSNTVVTGGEYYGYTFGSGTRLTVV.

This rearrangement joins TRBV5-1 to TRBJ2-5; 10 bases are shared with TRBD1. CDR3 length: 15 amino acids. Germline values: CDR1 SGHRS, CDR2 YFSETQ. J was trimmed by 3 bases and V by 2 bases; bases with no gene match: 4. CDR3 loop: CASSFSGTGEETQYF. The CDR3 coding sequence is TGCGCCAGCAGCTTCTCCGGGACAGGGGAAGAGACCCAGTACTTC.

The rearrangement joins TRBV18 to TRBJ2-7; 12 bases align to TRBD1. CDR3 length equals 14 residues. J lost 6 bases, V lost 3 bases, and 3 bases had no gene match. Germline CDR1 KGHSH, CDR2 LQKENI. The CDR3 protein is CASSPGQGAFEQYF. For the CDR3, the DNA is TGTGCCAGCTCACCGGGACAGGGGGCTTTCGAGCAGTACTTC. Full variable domain (outside the CDR3, taken from reference TRBV18 and TRBJ2-7): NAGVMQNPRHLVRRRGQEARLRCSPMKGHSHVYWYRQLPEEGLKFMVYLQKENIIDESGMPKERFSAEFPKEGPSILRIQQVVRGDSAAYFCASSPGQGAFEQYFGPGTRLTVT.

This chain joins TRBV6-1 and TRBJ2-3; D perhaps matches TRBD2 (7 bases). Trimming removed 2 bases from V and 4 bases from J, with 13 bases in between. CDR1 is MNHNS, CDR2 SASEGT, per germline. The length of the CDR3 is 15 residues. The CDR3 nucleotides read TGTGCCAGCAGTGAACTGCCGGGGGGCCCAGATACGCAGTATTTT. This encodes CASSELPGGPDTQYF.

The chain employs TRBV7-3 and TRBJ1-1, with D possibly matching TRBD1 (6 bases). This CDR3 has 17 residues. Deletions cut 2 bases from V and 0 bases from J, with 16 bases between. The germline V gene encodes CDR1 SGHTA and CDR2 FQGTGA. This CDR3 reads CASSLFPQGLVNTEAFF. The CDR3 DNA sequence: TGTGCCAGCAGCTTATTCCCCCAGGGGCTCGTGAACACTGAAGCTTTCTTT.

J is TRBJ2-1 and V is TRBV9; D is uncertain. Germline V gene data show CDR1 as SGDLS and CDR2 as YYNGEE. The V gene lost 3 bases and the J gene lost 6 bases, with 7 bases spanning the gap. The CDR3 is 12 amino acids. In nucleotides, the CDR3 is TGTGCCAGCAGCGCACTAAGCAATGAGCAGTTCTTC. Amino acid sequence: CASSALSNEQFF. Supplemented by reference TRBV9 and TRBJ2-1, the full variable domain reads DSGVTQTPKHLITATGQRVTLRCSPRSGDLSVYWYQQSLDQGLQFLIQYYNGEERAKGNILERFSAQQFPDLHSELNLSSLELGDSALYFCASSALSNEQFFGPGTRLTVL.

V gene TRBV29-1 combines with J gene TRBJ2-3; TRBD1 is a possible D gene (6 bases). The CDR3 runs to 14 residues. Germline assignment: CDR1 SQVTM and CDR2 ANQGSEA. The V end was cut by 4 bases, the J end by 5 bases, with 16 bases between. CDR3 nucleotide sequence: TGCAGCGTTGTTTCAGGGGATCTTAGAGATACGCAGTATTTT. This gives the protein CSVVSGDLRDTQYF.

This sequence joins TRBV6-5 and TRBJ1-1; TRBD1 is a possible D gene (6 bases). This CDR3 is built from 15 residues. The V end was cut by 8 bases, the J end by 0 bases, with 16 bases between. Germline CDR1 and CDR2: MNHEY and SVGAGI. CDR3 in amino acids: CASLSSGTMNTEAFF. Written as DNA, the CDR3 is TGTGCCAGCCTTTCTTCCGGGACAATGAACACTGAAGCTTTCTTT.

The V and J genes are TRBV19 and TRBJ2-5; maybe TRBD2 (7 bases). Germline values: CDR1 LNHDA, CDR2 SQIVND (reference sequence). This CDR3 spans 15 amino acids. V lost 1 base and J lost 3, with 12 bases in between. CDR3 residues: CASSIVDSGKETQYF. CDR3 DNA sequence: TGTGCCAGTAGTATAGTGGACAGCGGGAAAGAGACCCAGTACTTC. The full variable domain, rest sourced from reference TRBV19 and TRBJ2-5, is DGGITQSPKYLFRKEGQNVTLSCEQNLNHDAMYWYRQDPGQGLRLIYYSQIVNDFQKGDIAEGYSVSREKKESFPLTVTSAQKNPTAFYLCASSIVDSGKETQYFGPGTRLLVL.